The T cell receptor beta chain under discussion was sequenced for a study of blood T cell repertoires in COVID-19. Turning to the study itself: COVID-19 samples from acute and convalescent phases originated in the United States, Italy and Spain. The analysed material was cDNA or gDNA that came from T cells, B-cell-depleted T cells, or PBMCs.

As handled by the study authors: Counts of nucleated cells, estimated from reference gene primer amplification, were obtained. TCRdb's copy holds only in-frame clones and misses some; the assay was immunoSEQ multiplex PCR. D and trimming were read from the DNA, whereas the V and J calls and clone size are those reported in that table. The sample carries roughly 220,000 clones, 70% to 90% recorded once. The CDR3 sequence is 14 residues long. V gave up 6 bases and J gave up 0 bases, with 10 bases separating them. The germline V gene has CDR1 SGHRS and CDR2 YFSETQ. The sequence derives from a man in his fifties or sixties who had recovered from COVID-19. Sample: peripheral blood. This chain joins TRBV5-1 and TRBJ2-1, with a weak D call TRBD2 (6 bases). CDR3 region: CASNMGGSYNEQFF. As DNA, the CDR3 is TGCGCCAGCAATATGGGAGGCTCCTACAATGAGCAGTTCTTC.